This T cell receptor beta chain was captured by sequencing in a study of T-cell reconstitution after alpha-beta-depleted transplantation in children. Unique molecular identifiers were incorporated during preparation of the TCRbeta library. TCRdb re-called the PCR reads through MiXCR, storing one row per CDR3 protein. Among approximately 520,000 distinct CDR3 sequences listed, about 33% were seen once. V lost 3 bases and J lost 3, with 15 bases in between. The CDR3 has 14 residues. Germline values: CDR1 DFQATT, CDR2 SNEGSKA (reference sequence). The sequence was collected from a human donor who donated a stem cell graft to a child with aplastic anemia. This chain joins TRBV20-1 and TRBJ2-7; D perhaps matches TRBD1 (5 bases). Here the sequenced sample was PBMCs from the stem cell graft donor, taken from the stem cell graft. For the CDR3, the DNA is TGCAGTGCTAGTGAAAGAGAAAGGGGCTACGAGCAGTACTTC. Amino acids: CSASERERGYEQYF.